A selection of T cell receptor beta chains follows, all from one sample in a study of shared clonotypes between healthy human individuals. Sequenced by immunoSEQ multiplex PCR; TCRdb stores in-frame clones only, minus some. The sample records more than 550,000 clones, roughly 72% being singletons. The sample taken for sequencing was memory CD4+ T cells sorted from blood. Receptor source: a woman between 25 and 40 years old in good health. The CDR3 runs from the conserved cysteine through the conserved F or W. A D gene is named only where the DNA matches it firmly. Where a row states a size, it is once, few, many or the class of an expanded clone; other rows omit it.

j_gene	d_gene	len	v_gene	abundance	CDR3aa	CDR3nt
TRBJ2-3	-	14	TRBV29-1	-	CSVDEGPYSDTQYF	TGCAGCGTTGACGAGGGGCCCTATTCGGATACGCAGTATTTT
TRBJ2-1	-	12	TRBV18	-	CASSSIYNEQFF	TGTGCCAGCTCCTCAATCTACAATGAGCAGTTCTTC
TRBJ1-4	-	15	TRBV18	-	CASSSLDAGNEKLFF	TGTGCCAGCTCCTCACTGGACGCGGGGAATGAAAAACTGTTTTTT
TRBJ2-3	-	14	TRBV7-9	once	CASSTGVSTDTQYF	TGTGCCAGCAGCACGGGAGTTAGCACAGATACGCAGTATTTT
TRBJ1-3	-	14	TRBV11-2	once	CASSSRVSGNTIYF	TGTGCCAGCAGCTCCAGAGTCTCTGGAAACACCATATATTTT
TRBJ2-1	-	14	TRBV5-1	-	CASSQDSTYNEQFF	TGCGCCAGCAGCCAAGACAGTACCTACAATGAGCAGTTCTTC
TRBJ1-5	-	16	TRBV19	-	CASSPRGTGINQPQHF	TGTGCCAGTAGTCCCCGGGGCACAGGGATCAATCAGCCCCAGCATTTT
TRBJ2-4	TRBD2	16	TRBV4-1	-	CASSQVAGVTKNIQYF	TGCGCCAGCAGCCAAGTAGCGGGAGTAACCAAAAACATTCAGTACTTC
TRBJ2-7	-	13	TRBV6-5	-	CASGDSPLYEQYF	TGTGCCAGCGGGGACTCCCCGCTCTACGAGCAGTACTTC
TRBJ2-1	-	14	TRBV27	few	CASSPGDFYNEQFF	TGTGCCAGCAGTCCGGGGGACTTTTACAATGAGCAGTTCTTC
TRBJ2-1	TRBD1	17	TRBV9	many	CASSAKPGTGGYNEQFF	TGTGCCAGCAGCGCCAAGCCCGGGACAGGGGGATACAATGAGCAGTTCTTC
TRBJ1-1	TRBD1	16	TRBV5-1	-	CASSPRDRGIDTEAFF	TGCGCCAGCAGCCCCCGGGACAGGGGTATAGACACTGAAGCTTTCTTT
TRBJ2-7	TRBD1	16	TRBV11-2	few	CASSQTGGYLSYEQYF	TGTGCCAGCAGTCAAACAGGGGGCTATCTCTCCTACGAGCAGTACTTC
TRBJ2-7	TRBD1	15	TRBV28	few	CASSLWDRDSYEQYF	TGTGCCAGCAGTTTATGGGACAGGGACTCCTACGAGCAGTACTTC
TRBJ2-1	TRBD2	13	TRBV27	-	CASWLAGRNEQFF	TGTGCCAGCTGGTTAGCGGGTAGAAATGAGCAGTTCTTC
TRBJ2-7	-	14	TRBV7-9	-	CASSFFSANYEQYF	TGTGCCAGCAGCTTCTTTTCGGCGAACTACGAGCAGTACTTC
TRBJ1-1	TRBD1	14	TRBV2	-	CASSLRTGWTEAFF	TGTGCCAGCAGTCTACGGACAGGATGGACTGAAGCTTTCTTT
TRBJ2-1	TRBD2	15	TRBV5-1	-	CASSLSSGGYNEQFF	TGCGCCAGCAGCTTGTCGTCGGGAGGCTACAATGAGCAGTTCTTC
TRBJ2-2	-	15	TRBV19	once	CASSKTGGSVGELFF	TGTGCCAGTAGTAAGACCGGGGGAAGTGTCGGGGAGCTGTTTTTT
TRBJ2-5	-	14	TRBV30	-	CAWSVRGSQETQYF	TGTGCCTGGAGTGTACGGGGCAGCCAAGAGACCCAGTACTTC
TRBJ2-5	TRBD2	15	TRBV5-4	-	CASSNWGGLEETQYF	TGTGCCAGCAGCAATTGGGGGGGGTTGGAAGAGACCCAGTACTTC
TRBJ2-7	-	14	TRBV25-1	-	CASSVPGANYEQYF	TGTGCCAGCAGTGTGCCAGGGGCGAACTACGAGCAGTACTTC
TRBJ1-5	TRBD1	15	TRBV2	-	CASSDDRGGIQPQHF	TGTGCCAGCAGTGATGACAGGGGGGGCATTCAGCCCCAGCATTTT
TRBJ1-4	-	15	TRBV27	-	CASSLLRGTNEKLFF	TGTGCCAGCAGTTTACTCCGGGGAACTAATGAAAAACTGTTTTTT
TRBJ2-1	-	13	TRBV7-2	-	CASSFPSTDEQFF	TGTGCCAGCAGTTTTCCTAGTACCGATGAGCAGTTCTTC
TRBJ2-7	-	13	TRBV4-2	few	CASSPQRDREQYF	TGTGCCAGCAGCCCACAACGGGATAGGGAGCAGTACTTC
TRBJ1-1	-	15	TRBV5-1	-	CASSPSVAQGTEAFF	TGCGCCAGCAGTCCCTCCGTGGCCCAAGGCACTGAAGCTTTCTTT
TRBJ2-1	TRBD2	16	TRBV7-9	once	CASSPLGGRATVGQFF	TGTGCCAGCAGCCCACTTGGCGGGAGGGCCACGGTGGGGCAGTTCTTC
TRBJ2-5	-	14	TRBV7-7	-	CASSLGEDRETQYF	TGTGCCAGCAGCTTAGGAGAGGATAGAGAGACCCAGTACTTC
TRBJ1-3	-	16	TRBV5-6	-	CASSLGPGLSGNTIYF	TGTGCCAGCAGCTTGGGTCCGGGCCTCTCTGGAAACACCATATATTTT
TRBJ1-1	-	13	TRBV18	-	CASSSDKNTEAFF	TGTGCCAGCTCAAGCGACAAGAACACTGAAGCTTTCTTT
TRBJ1-1	-	14	TRBV5-6	few	CASSSTRGATEAFF	TGTGCCAGCAGCTCTACGCGGGGGGCGACTGAAGCTTTCTTT
TRBJ1-4	-	14	TRBV5-4	-	CASSNSPTNEKLFF	TGTGCCAGCAGCAACTCCCCAACTAATGAAAAACTGTTTTTT
TRBJ2-1	-	12	TRBV28	-	CASRRLDNEQFF	TGTGCCAGCAGACGACTGGACAATGAGCAGTTCTTC
TRBJ2-1	-	14	TRBV5-1	-	CASRTGNSYNEQFF	TGCGCCAGCAGAACAGGGAATTCCTACAATGAGCAGTTCTTC
TRBJ2-7	TRBD2	12	TRBV10-2	-	CASSDAGGEQYF	TGCGCCAGCAGTGACGCGGGGGGCGAGCAGTACTTC
TRBJ2-1	TRBD2	15	TRBV27	-	CASTRAGNAYNEQFF	TGTGCCAGCACCCGAGCGGGAAACGCCTACAATGAGCAGTTCTTC
TRBJ1-1	-	16	TRBV10-3	once	CAISESQGLQNTEAFF	TGTGCCATCAGTGAGTCTCAGGGCCTACAAAACACTGAAGCTTTCTTT
TRBJ2-1	-	16	TRBV19	-	CASSIRLYRDDNEQFF	TGTGCCAGTAGTATTCGACTTTACAGGGATGACAATGAGCAGTTCTTC
TRBJ2-1	-	14	TRBV5-1	-	CASSLVDSYNEQFF	TGCGCCAGCAGCTTGGTGGACAGCTACAATGAGCAGTTCTTC
TRBJ1-1	-	14	TRBV5-1	once	CASSLTASNTEAFF	TGCGCCAGCAGCTTGACAGCGTCGAACACTGAAGCTTTCTTT
TRBJ2-1	TRBD2	14	TRBV4-2	-	CASSFPGTINEQFF	TGTGCCAGCAGCTTTCCCGGGACTATCAATGAGCAGTTCTTC
TRBJ2-1	-	16	TRBV11-2	-	CASSPIAASANNEQFF	TGTGCCAGCAGCCCGATAGCGGCTAGCGCAAACAATGAGCAGTTCTTC
TRBJ2-1	-	11	TRBV20-1	-	CSASIRNEQFF	TGCAGTGCTAGTATCCGTAATGAGCAGTTCTTC
TRBJ2-3	-	12	TRBV30	once	CAWSAVLDTQYF	TGTGCCTGGAGCGCAGTCTTAGATACGCAGTATTTT